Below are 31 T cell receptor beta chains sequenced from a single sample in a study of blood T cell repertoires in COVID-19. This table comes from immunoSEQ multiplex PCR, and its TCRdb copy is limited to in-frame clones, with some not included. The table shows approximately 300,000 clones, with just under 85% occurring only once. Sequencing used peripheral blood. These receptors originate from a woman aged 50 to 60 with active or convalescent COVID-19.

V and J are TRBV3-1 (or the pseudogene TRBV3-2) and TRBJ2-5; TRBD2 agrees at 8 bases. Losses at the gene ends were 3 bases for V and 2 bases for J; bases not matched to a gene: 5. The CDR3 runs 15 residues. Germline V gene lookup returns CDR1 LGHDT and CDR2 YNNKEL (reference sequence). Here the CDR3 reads CASSHPGLDQETQYF. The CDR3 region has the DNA TGTGCCAGCAGCCATCCGGGACTAGATCAAGAGACCCAGTACTTC.

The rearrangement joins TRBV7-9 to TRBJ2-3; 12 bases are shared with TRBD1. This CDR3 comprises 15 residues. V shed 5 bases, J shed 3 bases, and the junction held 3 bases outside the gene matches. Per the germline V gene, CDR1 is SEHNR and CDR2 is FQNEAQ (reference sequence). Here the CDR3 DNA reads TGTGCCAGCAGCCGGGACAGGGGGCGGACAGATACGCAGTATTTT. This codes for CASSRDRGRTDTQYF.

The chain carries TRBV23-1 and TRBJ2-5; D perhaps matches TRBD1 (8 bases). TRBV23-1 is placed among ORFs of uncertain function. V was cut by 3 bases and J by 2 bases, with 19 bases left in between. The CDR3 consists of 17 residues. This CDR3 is CASSQGGQGGTQETQYF. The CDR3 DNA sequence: TGCGCCAGCAGTCAGGGCGGACAGGGAGGGACACAAGAGACCCAGTACTTC.

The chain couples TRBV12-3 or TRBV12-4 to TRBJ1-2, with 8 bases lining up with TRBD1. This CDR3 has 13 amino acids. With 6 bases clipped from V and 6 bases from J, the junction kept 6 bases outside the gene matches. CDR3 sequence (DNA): TGTGCCAGCAGGATGACAGGGGATGATGGCTACACCTTC. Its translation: CASRMTGDDGYTF.

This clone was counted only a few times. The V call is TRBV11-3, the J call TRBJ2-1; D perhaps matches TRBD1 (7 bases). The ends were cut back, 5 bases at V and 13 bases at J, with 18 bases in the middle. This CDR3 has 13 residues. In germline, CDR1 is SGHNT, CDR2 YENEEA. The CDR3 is CASSGGPQGVQFF. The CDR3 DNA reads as TGTGCCAGCAGCGGAGGGCCTCAGGGGGTCCAGTTCTTC.

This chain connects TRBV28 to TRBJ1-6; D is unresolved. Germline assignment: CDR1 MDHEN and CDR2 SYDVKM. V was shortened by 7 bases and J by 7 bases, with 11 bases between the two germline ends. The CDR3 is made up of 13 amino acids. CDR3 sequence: CASTPYRNSPLHF. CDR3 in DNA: TGTGCCAGCACCCCCTACAGAAATTCACCCCTCCACTTT.

In nucleotides, the CDR3 is TGCGCCAGCAGCCAGGGACTAGCGGGAGGGCCGAGGAGGAACGAGCAGTACTTC. Its translation: CASSQGLAGGPRRNEQYF. The chain is built from TRBV4-1 and TRBJ2-7; 16 positions agree with TRBD2. The CDR3 consists of 18 residues. Germline CDR1 and CDR2: MGHRA and YSYEKL. V was pared by 3 bases and J by 5 bases, with 10 bases of the junction left unmatched.

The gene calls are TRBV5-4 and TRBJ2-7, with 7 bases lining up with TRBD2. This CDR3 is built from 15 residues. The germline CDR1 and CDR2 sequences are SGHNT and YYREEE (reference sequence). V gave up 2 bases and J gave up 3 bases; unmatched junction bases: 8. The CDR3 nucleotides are TGTGCCAGCAGCTTTAAGGGCGGGAGTATCTACGAGCAGTACTTC. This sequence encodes CASSFKGGSIYEQYF.

Written as DNA, the CDR3 is TGTGCCAGCAGCAGGCTCCAACAGGGCTTTCTAAACTATGGCTACACCTTC. Protein: CASSRLQQGFLNYGYTF. This chain connects TRBV5-6 to TRBJ1-2; D may be TRBD1 (6 bases). Germline V gives CDR1 SGHDT, CDR2 YYEEEE. The V gene lost 4 bases and the J gene lost 2 bases, with 21 bases spanning the gap. The length of the CDR3 is 17 residues.

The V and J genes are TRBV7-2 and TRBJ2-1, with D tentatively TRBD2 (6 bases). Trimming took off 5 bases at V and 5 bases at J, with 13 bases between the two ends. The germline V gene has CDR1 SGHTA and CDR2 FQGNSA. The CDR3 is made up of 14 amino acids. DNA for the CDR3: TGTGCCAGCAGCCGGAGGTGGGGGGACAATGAGCAGTTCTTC. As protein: CASSRRWGDNEQFF.

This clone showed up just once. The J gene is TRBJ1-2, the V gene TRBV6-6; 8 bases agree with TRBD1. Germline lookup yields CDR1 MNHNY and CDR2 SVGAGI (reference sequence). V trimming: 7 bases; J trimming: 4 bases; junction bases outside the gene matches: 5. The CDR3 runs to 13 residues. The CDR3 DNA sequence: TGTGCCAGCAAAACGGGACAGGCCTATGGCTACACCTTC. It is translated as CASKTGQAYGYTF.

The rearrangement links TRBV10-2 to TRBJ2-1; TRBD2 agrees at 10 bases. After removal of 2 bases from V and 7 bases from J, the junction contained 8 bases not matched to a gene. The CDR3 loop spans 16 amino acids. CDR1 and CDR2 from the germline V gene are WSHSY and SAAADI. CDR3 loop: CASSETGLARGNEQFF. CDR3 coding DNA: TGCGCCAGCAGTGAGACGGGACTAGCGAGGGGGAATGAGCAGTTCTTC.

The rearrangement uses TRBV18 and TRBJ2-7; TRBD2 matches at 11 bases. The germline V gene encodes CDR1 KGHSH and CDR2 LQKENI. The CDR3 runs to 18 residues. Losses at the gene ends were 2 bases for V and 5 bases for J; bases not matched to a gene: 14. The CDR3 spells CASSPTLTSGILGDEQYF. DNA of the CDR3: TGTGCCAGCTCACCAACCCTGACTAGCGGGATTTTAGGTGACGAGCAGTACTTC.

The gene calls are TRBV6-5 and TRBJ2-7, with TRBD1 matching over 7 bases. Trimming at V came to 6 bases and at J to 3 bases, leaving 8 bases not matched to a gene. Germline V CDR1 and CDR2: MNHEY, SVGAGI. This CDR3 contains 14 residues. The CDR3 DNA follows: TGTGCCAGCAGAAAGACCGGGACAGTCTACGAGCAGTACTTC. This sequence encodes CASRKTGTVYEQYF.

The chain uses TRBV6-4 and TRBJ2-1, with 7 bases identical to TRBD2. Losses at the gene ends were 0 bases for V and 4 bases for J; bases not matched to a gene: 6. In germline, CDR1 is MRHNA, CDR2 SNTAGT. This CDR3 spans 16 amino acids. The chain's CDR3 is CASSDSIGRSYNEQFF. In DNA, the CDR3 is TGTGCCAGCAGTGACTCGATCGGGAGGAGTTACAATGAGCAGTTCTTC.

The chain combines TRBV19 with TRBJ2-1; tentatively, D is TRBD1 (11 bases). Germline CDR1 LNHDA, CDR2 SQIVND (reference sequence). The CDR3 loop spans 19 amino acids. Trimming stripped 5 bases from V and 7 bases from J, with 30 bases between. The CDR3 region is CASSLQGQGVSSGRNEQFF. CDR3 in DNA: TGTGCCAGTAGTTTACAGGGACAGGGGGTATCTAGCGGGAGAAATGAGCAGTTCTTC.

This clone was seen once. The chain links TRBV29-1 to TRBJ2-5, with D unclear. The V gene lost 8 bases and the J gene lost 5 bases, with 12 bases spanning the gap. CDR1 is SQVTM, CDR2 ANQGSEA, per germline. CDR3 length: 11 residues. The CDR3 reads CSPQVKETQYF. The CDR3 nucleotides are TGCAGCCCCCAGGTCAAGGAGACCCAGTACTTC.

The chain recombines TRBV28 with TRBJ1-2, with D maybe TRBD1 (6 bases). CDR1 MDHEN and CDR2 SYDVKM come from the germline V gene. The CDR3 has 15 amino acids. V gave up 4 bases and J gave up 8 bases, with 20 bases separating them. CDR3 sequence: CASSSLGQYFLGYTF. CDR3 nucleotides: TGTGCCAGCAGTTCACTCGGACAGTACTTCTTGGGCTACACCTTC.

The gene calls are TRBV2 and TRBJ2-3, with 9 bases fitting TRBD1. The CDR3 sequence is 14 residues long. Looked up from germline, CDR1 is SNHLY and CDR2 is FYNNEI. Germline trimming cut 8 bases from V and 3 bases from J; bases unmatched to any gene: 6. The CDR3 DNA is TGTGCCAGCCGGGACAGGGTCAGGACAGATACGCAGTATTTT. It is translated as CASRDRVRTDTQYF.

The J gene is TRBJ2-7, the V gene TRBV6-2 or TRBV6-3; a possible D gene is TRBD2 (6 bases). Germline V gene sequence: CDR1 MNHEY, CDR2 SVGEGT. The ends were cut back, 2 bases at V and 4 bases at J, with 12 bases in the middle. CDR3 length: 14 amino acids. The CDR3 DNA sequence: TGTGCCAGCAGTTACAGGGACTCATCATACGAGCAGTACTTC. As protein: CASSYRDSSYEQYF.

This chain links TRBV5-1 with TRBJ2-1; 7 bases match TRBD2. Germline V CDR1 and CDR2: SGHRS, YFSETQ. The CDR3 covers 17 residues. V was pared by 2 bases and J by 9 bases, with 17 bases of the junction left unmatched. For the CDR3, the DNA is TGCGCCAGCAGCTTCCGTACCGGGACTACATCTTCGGGTGAGCAGTTCTTC. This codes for CASSFRTGTTSSGEQFF.

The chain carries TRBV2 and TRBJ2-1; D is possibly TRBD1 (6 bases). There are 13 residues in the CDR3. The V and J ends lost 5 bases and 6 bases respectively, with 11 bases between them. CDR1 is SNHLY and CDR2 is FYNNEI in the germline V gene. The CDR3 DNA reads TGTGCCAGCAGTTTCGACAGGTTCAATGAGCAGTTCTTC. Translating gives CASSFDRFNEQFF.

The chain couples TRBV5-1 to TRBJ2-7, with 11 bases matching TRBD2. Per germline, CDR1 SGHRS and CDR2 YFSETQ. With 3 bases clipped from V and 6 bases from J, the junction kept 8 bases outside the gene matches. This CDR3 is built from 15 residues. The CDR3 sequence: CASSSDSGRVIEQYF. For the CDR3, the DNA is TGCGCCAGCAGCTCGGATAGCGGGAGGGTAATCGAGCAGTACTTC.

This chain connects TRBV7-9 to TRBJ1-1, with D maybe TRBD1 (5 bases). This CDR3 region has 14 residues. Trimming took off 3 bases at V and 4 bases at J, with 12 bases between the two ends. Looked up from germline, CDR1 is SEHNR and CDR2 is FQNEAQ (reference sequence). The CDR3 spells CASSFQGWGTEAFF. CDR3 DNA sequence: TGTGCCAGCAGCTTTCAGGGTTGGGGCACTGAAGCTTTCTTT.

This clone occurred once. CDR3 sequence: CASSTGHRSSGANVLTF. In DNA, the CDR3 is TGTGCCAGCAGCACGGGACACCGAAGCTCTGGGGCCAACGTCCTGACTTTC. The V gene is TRBV5-4, the J gene TRBJ2-6; maybe TRBD1 (6 bases). The V and J ends lost 4 bases and 0 bases respectively, with 14 bases between them. The germline V gene has CDR1 SGHNT and CDR2 YYREEE (reference sequence). This CDR3 has 17 residues. Complete variable domain (other parts from reference TRBV5-4 and TRBJ2-6): ETGVTQSPTHLIKTRGQQVTLRCSSQSGHNTVSWYQQALGQGPQFIFQYYREEENGRGNFPPRFSGLQFPNYSSELNVNALELDDSALYLCASSTGHRSSGANVLTFGAGSRLTVL.

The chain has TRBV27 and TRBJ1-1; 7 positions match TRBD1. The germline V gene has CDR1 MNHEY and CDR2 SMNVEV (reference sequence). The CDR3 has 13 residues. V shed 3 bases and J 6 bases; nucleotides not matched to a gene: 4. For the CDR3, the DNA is TGTGCCAGCAGTTTGTACAGGGGCTCTGAAGCTTTCTTT. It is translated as CASSLYRGSEAFF.

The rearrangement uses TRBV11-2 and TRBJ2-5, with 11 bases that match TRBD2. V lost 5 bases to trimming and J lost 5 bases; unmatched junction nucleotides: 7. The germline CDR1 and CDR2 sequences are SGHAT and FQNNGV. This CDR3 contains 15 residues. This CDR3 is CASSPGLAGGETQYF. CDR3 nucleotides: TGTGCCAGCAGCCCTGGACTAGCGGGCGGCGAGACCCAGTACTTC. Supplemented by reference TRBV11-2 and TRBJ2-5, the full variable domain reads EAGVAQSPRYKIIEKRQSVAFWCNPISGHATLYWYQQILGQGPKLLIQFQNNGVVDDSQLPKDRFSAERLKGVDSTLKIQPAKLEDSAVYLCASSPGLAGGETQYFGPGTRLLVL.

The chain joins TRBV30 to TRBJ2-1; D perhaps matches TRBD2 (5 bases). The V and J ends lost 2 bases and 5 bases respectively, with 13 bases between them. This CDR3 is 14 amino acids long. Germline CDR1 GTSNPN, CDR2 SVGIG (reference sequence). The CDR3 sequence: CAWSWIAPNNEQFF. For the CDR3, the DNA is TGTGCCTGGAGTTGGATAGCGCCCAACAATGAGCAGTTCTTC.

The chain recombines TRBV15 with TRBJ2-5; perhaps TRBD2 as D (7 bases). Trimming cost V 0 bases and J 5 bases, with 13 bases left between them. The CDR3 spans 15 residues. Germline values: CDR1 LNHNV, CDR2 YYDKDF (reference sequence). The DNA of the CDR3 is TGTGCCACCAGCAGAGATCGGGGGAGGGGGGAGACCCAGTACTTC. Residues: CATSRDRGRGETQYF.

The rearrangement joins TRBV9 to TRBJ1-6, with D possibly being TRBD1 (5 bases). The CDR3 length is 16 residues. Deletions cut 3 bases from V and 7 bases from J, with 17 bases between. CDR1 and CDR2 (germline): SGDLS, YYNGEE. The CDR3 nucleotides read TGTGCCAGCAGCGCCGCCCTGGGCAGGGCGAATTCACCCCTCCACTTT. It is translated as CASSAALGRANSPLHF.

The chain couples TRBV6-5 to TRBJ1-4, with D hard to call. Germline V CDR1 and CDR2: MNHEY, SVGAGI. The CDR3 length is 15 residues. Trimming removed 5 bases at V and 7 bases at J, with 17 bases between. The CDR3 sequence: CASSHGSGVSEKLFF. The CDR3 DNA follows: TGTGCCAGCAGTCACGGGTCCGGAGTCAGTGAAAAACTGTTTTTT.